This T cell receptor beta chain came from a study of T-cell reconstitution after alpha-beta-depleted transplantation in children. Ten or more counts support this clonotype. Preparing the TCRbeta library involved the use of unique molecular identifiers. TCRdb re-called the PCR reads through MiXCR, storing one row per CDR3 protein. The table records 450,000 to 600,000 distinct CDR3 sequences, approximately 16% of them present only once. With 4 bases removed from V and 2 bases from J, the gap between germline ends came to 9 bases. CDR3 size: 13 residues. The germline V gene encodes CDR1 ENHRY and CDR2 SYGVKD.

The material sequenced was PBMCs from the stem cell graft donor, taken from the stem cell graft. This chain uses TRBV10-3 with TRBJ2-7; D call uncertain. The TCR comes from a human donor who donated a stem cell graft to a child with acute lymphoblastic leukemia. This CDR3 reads CAISGGGPYEQYF. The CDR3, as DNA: TGTGCCATCAGTGGCGGCGGCCCCTACGAGCAGTACTTC.